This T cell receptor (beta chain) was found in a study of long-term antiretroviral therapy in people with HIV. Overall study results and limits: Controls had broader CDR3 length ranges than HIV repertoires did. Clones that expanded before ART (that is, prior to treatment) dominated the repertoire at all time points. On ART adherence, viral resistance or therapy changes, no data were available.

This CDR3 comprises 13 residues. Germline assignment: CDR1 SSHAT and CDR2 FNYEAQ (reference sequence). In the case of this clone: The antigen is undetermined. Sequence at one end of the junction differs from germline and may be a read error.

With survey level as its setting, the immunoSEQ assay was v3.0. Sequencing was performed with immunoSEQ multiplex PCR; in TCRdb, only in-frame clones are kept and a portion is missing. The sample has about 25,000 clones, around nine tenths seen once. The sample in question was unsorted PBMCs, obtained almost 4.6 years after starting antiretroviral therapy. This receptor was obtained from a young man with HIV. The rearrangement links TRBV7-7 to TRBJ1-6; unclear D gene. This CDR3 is CASSLGGGSPLHF. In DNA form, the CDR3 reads TGTGCTAGCAGCTTAGGAGGTGGATCACCCCTCCACTTT.